This T cell receptor (beta chain) was obtained from a study of sequential checkpoint blockade in melanoma. As for the study in general: DNA from 90 to 100 pretreatment tumor samples underwent TCRβ immunosequencing.

Germline loops: CDR1 SGDLS, CDR2 YYNGEE. The V gene lost 6 bases and the J gene lost 7 bases, with 10 bases spanning the gap. CDR3 length: 12 amino acids. Treatment described: randomized to nivolumab then ipilimumab (arm A) or the reverse (arm B). Only in-frame clones appear in the TCRdb table, and some are missing; sequencing was by immunoSEQ multiplex PCR. Of roughly 36,000 clones in the sample, over 30% were seen once. The source of this sequence is a human donor with melanoma. The chain has TRBV9 and TRBJ2-2; D is ambiguous. Sequenced here: tumor tissue (inferred from file names), sampled from a patient given nivolumab and ipilimumab in sequence. CDR3 sequence (DNA): TGTGCCAGCATCAAAGACGTCGGGGAGCTGTTTTTT. The encoded protein is CASIKDVGELFF.